These 12 T cell receptor beta chains share one sample of origin, sequenced in a study of blood T cell repertoires in COVID-19. The table came from immunoSEQ multiplex PCR; TCRdb's copy has only in-frame clones and leaves some out. The sample holds 90,000 or so clones, around 72% seen once. The sequencing sample was made of peripheral blood. The receptors were gathered from an elderly woman with acute or convalescent COVID-19.

The V and J genes are TRBV9 and TRBJ1-2; D gene ambiguous. The CDR3 spans 14 residues. Germline V CDR1 and CDR2: SGDLS, YYNGEE. Trimming stripped 2 bases from V and 8 bases from J, with 16 bases between. CDR3 loop: CASSVAGEMVGYTF. The CDR3 bases are TGTGCCAGCAGCGTCGCGGGTGAGATGGTAGGCTACACCTTC.

The chain couples TRBV20-1 to TRBJ2-5; 12 positions match TRBD2. This CDR3 contains 14 residues. Trimming at V came to 3 bases and at J to 7 bases, leaving 6 bases not matched to a gene. CDR1 and CDR2 (germline): DFQATT, SNEGSKA (reference sequence). CDR3 bases: TGCAGTGCTAGTGATACTAGCGGGGGGTTGACCCAGTACTTC. Translated, it gives CSASDTSGGLTQYF.

V and J are TRBV12-5 and TRBJ1-2; 7 nucleotides align to TRBD1. The length of the CDR3 is 21 residues. CDR1 and CDR2 (germline): LGHNT, FRNRAP. Unmatched junction bases numbered 23, after V lost 2 bases and J lost 2 bases. The chain's CDR3 is CASGLSSVAGQTKIDNYGYTF. In nucleotides, the CDR3 is TGTGCTAGTGGTTTGAGTTCGGTGGCGGGACAGACAAAAATTGACAACTATGGCTACACCTTC. Full variable domain (remainder filled in from reference TRBV12-5 and TRBJ1-2): DARVTQTPRHKVTEMGQEVTMRCQPILGHNTVFWYRQTMMQGLELLAYFRNRAPLDDSGMPKDRFSAEMPDATLATLKIQPSEPRDSAVYFCASGLSSVAGQTKIDNYGYTFGSGTRLTVV.

The CDR3 loop is CASSPDRGKPNYGYTF. CDR3 in DNA: TGTGCCAGCAGTCCTGACAGGGGAAAGCCTAACTATGGCTACACCTTC. J is TRBJ1-2 and V is TRBV5-4, with 8 bases that match TRBD1. CDR3 length: 16 residues. After removal of 5 bases from V and 0 bases from J, the junction contained 9 bases not matched to a gene. The germline V gene encodes CDR1 SGHNT and CDR2 YYREEE (reference sequence). Using reference TRBV5-4 and TRBJ1-2 for the parts outside the CDR3, the full variable domain is ETGVTQSPTHLIKTRGQQVTLRCSSQSGHNTVSWYQQALGQGPQFIFQYYREEENGRGNFPPRFSGLQFPNYSSELNVNALELDDSALYLCASSPDRGKPNYGYTFGSGTRLTVV.

This CDR3 reads CASSGSQGTEAFF. CDR3 in DNA: TGCGCCAGCAGCGGCTCACAGGGCACTGAAGCTTTCTTT. The chain couples TRBV5-1 to TRBJ1-1, with D tentatively TRBD1 (6 bases). Germline assignment: CDR1 SGHRS and CDR2 YFSETQ. Between the trimmed V and J ends, which lost 4 bases and 4 bases, there was a span of 11 bases. This CDR3 is built from 13 residues.

The chain joins TRBV7-9 to TRBJ2-2; D unresolved. The V gene lost 2 bases and the J gene lost 2 bases, with 9 bases spanning the gap. This CDR3 is built from 15 residues. CDR1 and CDR2 (germline): SEHNR, FQNEAQ (reference sequence). This CDR3 reads CASSLLQSNTGELFF. CDR3 coding DNA: TGTGCCAGCAGCTTACTACAGAGCAACACCGGGGAGCTGTTTTTT.

This clone was counted a single time. The chain has TRBV6-1 and TRBJ1-2, with D perhaps TRBD1 (5 bases). V lost 3 bases and J 2 bases, leaving 13 bases between the germline ends. Germline-derived CDR1 and CDR2 are MNHNS and SASEGT. The CDR3 extends over 15 amino acids. The CDR3 DNA is TGTGCCAGCAGTGATTGGGGCAGTCTCAACTATGGCTACACCTTC. This translates into CASSDWGSLNYGYTF.

V usage is TRBV18 and J usage is TRBJ1-2, with D uncertain. V was shortened by 2 bases and J by 7 bases, with 14 bases between the two germline ends. The CDR3 consists of 14 residues. Germline-derived CDR1 and CDR2 are KGHSH and LQKENI. The CDR3, as DNA: TGTGCCAGCTCACCAAACGAGGGTGGGTTTGGCTACACCTTC. Its translation: CASSPNEGGFGYTF.

V and J are TRBV6-2 or TRBV6-3 and TRBJ1-5, with TRBD1 as a possible D gene (5 bases). V was clipped by 5 bases and J by 0 bases, with 17 bases between them. CDR1 and CDR2 from the germline V gene are MNHEY and SVGEGT. The CDR3 has 17 residues. The CDR3 sequence: CASSPSVGGYSNQPQHF. The CDR3 DNA reads TGTGCCAGCAGTCCCTCGGTGGGGGGATATAGCAATCAGCCCCAGCATTTT.

This clone was recorded many times. This chain links TRBV4-1 with TRBJ1-6, with D possibly TRBD1 on 6 matching bases. The germline V gene encodes CDR1 MGHRA and CDR2 YSYEKL. The CDR3 length is 18 residues. Between the trimmed V and J ends, which lost 0 bases and 7 bases, there was a span of 19 bases. CDR3 DNA sequence: TGCGCCAGCAGCCAAGATTTCCGTGGGGGGGCGAAGAATTCACCCCTCCACTTT. Translation gives CASSQDFRGGAKNSPLHF.

The chain couples TRBV4-3 to TRBJ1-6, with D perhaps matching TRBD1 (5 bases). CDR1 LGHNA and CDR2 YSLEER come from the germline V gene. The CDR3 consists of 14 residues. The V gene lost 5 bases and the J gene lost 6 bases, with 11 bases spanning the gap. The CDR3 region has the DNA TGCGCCAGCAGCTATGACAGAGCTAATTCACCCCTCCACTTT. Amino acids: CASSYDRANSPLHF.

This clone occurred once. The chain has TRBV6-2 or TRBV6-3 and TRBJ1-5; possible D gene TRBD1, 5 bases. This CDR3 is 13 amino acids long. Germline V gives CDR1 MNHEY, CDR2 SVGEGT. Trimming pared 2 bases from V and 7 bases from J, leaving 9 bases between. The CDR3 sequence: CASSYPQGQPQHF. CDR3 nucleotide sequence: TGTGCCAGCAGTTACCCCCAGGGCCAGCCCCAGCATTTT.